This entry is about one T cell receptor (beta chain). Vbeta (60) and Jbeta (13) primers were used in the PCR. Profiling relied on immunoSEQ multiplex PCR, and the TCRdb table lists in-frame clones only, not all of them. The profile shows around 67,000 clones, approximately 58% of them singletons. These data originate in a study of cytomegalovirus exposure and HLA in healthy donors. Looked up from germline, CDR1 is SGDLS and CDR2 is YYNGEE. The V end lost 2 bases, the J end lost 3 bases, and 9 bases lay between the germline ends. This CDR3 contains 14 residues. Sequences were obtained from PBMCs. The clonotype was recovered from a woman aged 45-60 years in good health and CMV-seronegative. V usage is TRBV9 and J usage is TRBJ2-1; D may be TRBD1 (5 bases). CDR3 DNA sequence: TGTGCCAGCAGCGTGGCAGGGTACTACAATGAGCAGTTCTTC. This codes for CASSVAGYYNEQFF.